Listed below are T cell receptor beta chains from one sample, sequenced in a study of CD8 T cells in ankylosing spondylitis. From the 5' RACE reads, TCRdb called clonotypes with MiXCR, one entry per CDR3 protein. The sample has 150,000 to 200,000 distinct CDR3 sequences; around 17% are singletons. The specimen sequenced was blood, either unsorted or a sorted T cell fraction (not recorded which). These receptors all stem from a male donor with ankylosing spondylitis or in good health (not recorded which). Each CDR3 is given with its conserved first and last residue. A clone size is listed for some rows: how often the clone was seen (once, few, many), or a class if it is expanded.

>TRBV7-3|many|TRBJ2-2
CASSLIGLAANTGELFF
>TRBV4-1|many|TRBJ2-7
CASGSAGLEQYF
>TRBV29-1|-|TRBJ2-2
CSVERTLNTGELFF
>TRBV2|once|TRBJ2-7
CASSVASGGTYEQYF
>TRBV5-1|many|TRBJ1-2
CASSAPGPFYGYTF
>TRBV7-3|-|TRBJ2-1
CASSFEGEQFF
>TRBV12-3/TRBV12-4|many|TRBJ2-3
CASSQKSRQGRSDTQYF
>TRBV6-1|few|TRBJ2-1
CASSHAGGLALPQQFF
>TRBV28|-|TRBJ1-4
CASSLVVNHEKLFF
>TRBV20-1|many|TRBJ2-5
CSAFGETETQYF
>TRBV13|-|TRBJ1-2
CASWGRGIDCGYTF
>TRBV10-3|many|TRBJ1-2
CAISEWTDYGYTF
>TRBV5-1|-|TRBJ1-1
CASSHDRGIRNTEAFF
>TRBV5-5|many|TRBJ1-4
CASSSTTGVVEKLFF
>TRBV5-1|-|TRBJ2-3
CASSSTSTDTQYF
>TRBV6-2/TRBV6-3|-|TRBJ2-1
CASRGEGLAGGTGIGHEQFF
>TRBV23-1|-|TRBJ2-3
CASSPGARTDTQYF
>TRBV18|-|TRBJ1-2
CASSPVSRDGYTF
>TRBV4-1|many|TRBJ2-1
CASSQPTSGSYNEQFF
>TRBV20-1|many|TRBJ1-5
CSAGSNQPQHF
>TRBV5-6|many|TRBJ2-7
CASSLTGTAYSYEQYF
>TRBV30|many|TRBJ2-3
CALSQPLAQYF
>TRBV20-1|many|TRBJ2-2
CSARLSGEAGELFF
>TRBV24-1|many|TRBJ2-1
CASSPGGAAYNEQFF
>TRBV4-2|-|TRBJ2-1
CASSTRTRSQFF